This record looks at one T cell receptor beta chain sequence and its context. Its antigen specificity is not known. No much larger clonotype is one base removed from it; base qualities were not supplied. A distance of 9 bases separates the germline ends of V and J, which lose 5 bases and 7 bases respectively. Reading the germline V gene gives CDR1 WSHSY and CDR2 SAAADI. The CDR3 numbers 12 residues from cysteine through phenylalanine. Only the CDR3 region is kept as DNA, spanning 36 bases read in frame from base 1. The entry originates in a study of shared clonotypes between healthy human individuals (dated by TCRdb to about 2020). Regarding the research as a whole: The cohort included three men and a couple of women between 18 and 49 years of age. For each donor, CD4 naive and CD4 memory were each given three plates, CD8 naive was given two plates, and CD8 memory was given one plate. To estimate repertoire size and how much clonotype sharing occurs between individuals, the study deeply sequenced the blood TCR repertoires of five healthy adults. Libraries were prepared and TCR repertoires were sequenced by different laboratories using diverse techniques, in order to increase sequencing depth and limit assay-specific biases. Leukapheresis yielded between about 0.85 and 10 billion PBMCs per donor. Here is what the overall study found, with its caveats: Because the study included a small number of donors, the genetic and exposure-history diversity represented was limited. Larger estimated clonotype richness was generally found for naive subsets than for memory subsets. Based on pairwise subsampling, the degree of clonotype sharing among donors was expected to be affected by sequencing depth. Sharing across a few donors was observed for roughly 5.4% of naive CD4, under 4% of naive CD8, 2% to 2.5% of memory CD4, and about 0.4% of memory CD8 clonotypes. Only blood was sampled, and tissue TCR repertoires likely differ from those in blood. Higher generation probabilities were observed for clonotypes shared by all four sorted-subset donors than for non-shared clonotypes. Even with the large sequencing depth, rarefaction of the sorted-subset datasets indicated that sequencing was incomplete.

The donors were healthy, HIV-negative adults with no recently reported acute infections or vaccinations. All donors were Caucasian adults living in Nashville, Tennessee, USA. CD4+ T cells were enriched by magnetic negative selection, after which naive cells were positively selected on CD45RA and the negative fraction was taken as the memory subset. After blood collection by leukapheresis, PBMCs were isolated using Ficoll-Histopaque density gradient centrifugation and then cryopreserved in the vapor phase of liquid nitrogen. Analytical flow cytometry was used to check the purity and quantity of each magnetically sorted T cell population. From each sorted fraction, genomic DNA was isolated and quantified by UV absorbance on a Nanodrop 2000c. Using the deep immunoSEQ assay, TCR CDR3 regions were amplified from genomic DNA by multiplex PCR. Genomic DNA extracted from each cell subset was distributed evenly over all wells of several immunoSEQ 96-well plates, and each plate served as one replicate. Each replicate PCR for sorted subsets received about 220 ng genomic DNA, equal to 28,000 or so T cell genomes. The purified libraries were quantified using a Qubit 3.0 fluorometer, sized with a Bioanalyzer 2100, and then quantified again using the KAPA Library Quantification kit. A separate single-read 150-cycle Illumina NextSeq 550 flow cell was used to sequence each immunoSEQ 96-well plate. The authors' analysis ran thus. The immunoSEQ output contained only junctional sequences without quality scores, so filtering could not match that applied to full-length reads. To assign V/J genes and CDR3, sequences were annotated using PyIR, a Python wrapper for IgBLAST v1.9, with IMGT germline references. Any read was removed if the V/J assignment was weak (E-value above 1e-6), the CDR3 was missing, or the read contained stop codons, out-of-frame junctions, or ambiguous translated residues. V3J clonotypes were defined as sequences sharing an identical inferred V gene, J gene, and CDR3 amino acid sequence. Percentage overlap between repertoires was calculated by dividing the number of shared unique clonotypes by the size of the smaller repertoire. Richness of each repertoire was evaluated using RTK rarefaction, the Chao1 estimator, and Recon v2.1 estimates of unobserved clonotypes. Generation probabilities were computed with OLGA for all TCRbeta clonotypes obtained by the gDNA method from several donors. The table comes from immuneACCESS by way of TCRdb, which keeps in-frame sequences with V and J called. Part of the clones is missing from these tables; in studies checked, under half for an unresolved V gene and the rest for unknown reasons. Clone size and the V and J calls come from that table; the DNA yielded D and trimming. The table for this sample lists about 1.5 million clones; around 98% of them were counted only once. The leading ten clones occupy about 0.42% of the sample.

This sequence originates from a young man in good health. The sample was naive CD4+ T cells sorted from blood. The intended sense of this specimen's cell subset or site label: CD45RA+ positively selected. Here the chain combines TRBV10-2 and TRBJ2-1; too little of a D gene remains to name it. CDR3 loop: CASSYLGNEQFF. The DNA sequence is given as TGCGCCAGCAGTTATCTAGGTAATGAGCAGTTCTTC.